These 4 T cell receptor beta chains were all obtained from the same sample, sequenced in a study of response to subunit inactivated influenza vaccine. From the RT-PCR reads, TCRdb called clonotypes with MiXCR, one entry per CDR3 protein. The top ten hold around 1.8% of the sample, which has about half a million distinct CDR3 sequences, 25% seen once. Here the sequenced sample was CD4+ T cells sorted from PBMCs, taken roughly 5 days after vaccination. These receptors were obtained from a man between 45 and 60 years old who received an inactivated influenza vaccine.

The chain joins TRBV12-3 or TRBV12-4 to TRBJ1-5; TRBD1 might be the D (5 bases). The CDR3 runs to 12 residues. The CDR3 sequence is CGRGLDIQPQHF. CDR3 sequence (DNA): TGTGGGAGGGGATTAGATATTCAGCCCCAGCATTTT.

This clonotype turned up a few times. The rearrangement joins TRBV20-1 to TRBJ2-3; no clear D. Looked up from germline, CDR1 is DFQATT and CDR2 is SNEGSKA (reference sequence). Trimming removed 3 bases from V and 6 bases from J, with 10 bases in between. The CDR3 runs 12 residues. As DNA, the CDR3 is TGCAGTGCTAGTCGGCGGATTGATACGCAGTATTTT. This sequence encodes CSASRRIDTQYF.

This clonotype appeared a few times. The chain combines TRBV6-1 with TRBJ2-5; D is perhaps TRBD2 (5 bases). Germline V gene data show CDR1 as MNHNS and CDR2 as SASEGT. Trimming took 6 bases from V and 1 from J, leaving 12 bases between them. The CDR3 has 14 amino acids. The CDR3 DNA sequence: TGTGCCAGCAGGGCGCTAGCCCTCCAAGAGACCCAGTACTTC. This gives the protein CASRALALQETQYF.

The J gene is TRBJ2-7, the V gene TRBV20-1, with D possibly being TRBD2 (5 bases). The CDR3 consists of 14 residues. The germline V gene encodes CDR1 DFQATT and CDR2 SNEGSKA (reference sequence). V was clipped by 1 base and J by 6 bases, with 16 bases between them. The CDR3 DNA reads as TGCAGTGCTAGAGGAATAAGCGTGGCGGGCGAGCAGTACTTC. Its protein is CSARGISVAGEQYF.